The sample holds one count of the clone carrying this T cell receptor beta chain. The data stem from a study of blood T cell dynamics during melanoma immunotherapy. Germline V CDR1 and CDR2: LNHDA, SQIVND (reference sequence). The CDR3 has 18 residues. The time point here: pre-treatment baseline. Every bulk PBMC sample received the same 350 ng of DNA. This table comes from immunoSEQ multiplex PCR, and its TCRdb copy is limited to in-frame clones, with some not included. The sample lists about 20,000 clones, roughly 91% occurring once. The sample in question was blood, obtained from a patient treated with checkpoint blockade. The clonotype comes from a human donor with melanoma. The gene calls are TRBV19 and TRBJ2-5; TRBD1 matches at 8 bases. The J call is in doubt because the DNA end fits TRBJ2-7 better. The CDR3 loop reads CASSPRTGQVLSSYEQYF. The CDR3, as DNA: TGTGCCAGTTCCCCCCGGACAGGGCAAGTCCTTAGCTCCTACGAGCAGTACTTC.